Listed below are T cell receptor beta chains from one sample, sequenced in a study of glioma-infiltrating T cells after dendritic cell vaccination. TCRdb's copy holds only in-frame clones and misses some; the assay was immunoSEQ multiplex PCR. The sample shows roughly 60,000 clones, approximately 86% of them seen only once. The sample was blood, taken after dendritic cell vaccination. Receptors originate from a human donor with glioblastoma. Each CDR3 is given with its conserved first and last residue. Fields, in order: clone size, D gene, CDR3 length, V gene, J gene, CDR3 protein, CDR3 DNA. D genes are given only for firm matches. Clone size is given for some rows only: seen once, a few or many times, or a class if the clone is expanded.

size: -; D: -; length: 14; V: TRBV10-2; J: TRBJ1-1; CDR3: CASRTPFENTEAFF; DNA: TGCGCCAGCCGAACACCTTTTGAGAACACTGAAGCTTTCTTT
size: -; D: TRBD2; length: 14; V: TRBV5-4; J: TRBJ2-2; CDR3: CASSPGLKGGELFF; DNA: TGTGCCAGCAGCCCGGGACTAAAGGGCGGGGAGCTGTTTTTT
size: -; D: TRBD1; length: 13; V: TRBV30; J: TRBJ2-2; CDR3: CAWGQGAGGELFF; DNA: TGTGCCTGGGGACAGGGGGCTGGCGGGGAGCTGTTTTTT
size: -; D: TRBD1; length: 14; V: TRBV6-6; J: TRBJ2-3; CDR3: CASSPRDRPDKQYF; DNA: TGTGCCAGCAGTCCTCGGGACAGACCAGATAAGCAGTATTTT
size: -; D: TRBD2; length: 15; V: TRBV5-1; J: TRBJ2-2; CDR3: CASSLTSGNTGELFF; DNA: TGCGCCAGCAGCTTGACTAGCGGTAACACCGGGGAGCTGTTTTTT
size: -; D: -; length: 13; V: TRBV6-5; J: TRBJ2-5; CDR3: CASTDNEQETQYF; DNA: TGTGCCAGCACGGACAATGAACAAGAGACCCAGTACTTC
size: -; D: -; length: 15; V: TRBV6-6; J: TRBJ1-4; CDR3: CASSYVQGTNEKLFF; DNA: TGTGCCAGCAGTTACGTCCAGGGCACAAATGAAAAACTGTTTTTT
size: once; D: TRBD2; length: 13; V: TRBV9; J: TRBJ2-2; CDR3: CASRGTRIGELFF; DNA: TGTGCCAGCAGGGGGACTAGGATCGGGGAGCTGTTTTTT
size: -; D: TRBD1; length: 14; V: TRBV19; J: TRBJ1-1; CDR3: CASSMTGRDTEAFF; DNA: TGTGCCAGTAGTATGACAGGGCGTGACACTGAAGCTTTCTTT
size: -; D: TRBD1; length: 15; V: TRBV6-5; J: TRBJ1-5; CDR3: CASSSYRGTGQPQHF; DNA: TGTGCCAGCAGTTCCTATCGAGGGACAGGTCAGCCCCAGCATTTT
size: -; D: TRBD2; length: 15; V: TRBV9; J: TRBJ2-5; CDR3: CASSVTSGGQETQYF; DNA: TGTGCCAGCAGCGTAACTAGCGGAGGCCAAGAGACCCAGTACTTC
size: -; D: -; length: 15; V: TRBV6-1; J: TRBJ1-1; CDR3: CASNTGQTTNTEAFF; DNA: TGTGCCAGCAATACCGGACAGACTACTAACACTGAAGCTTTCTTT
size: -; D: TRBD1; length: 17; V: TRBV7-2; J: TRBJ2-2; CDR3: CASLRAGGPLNTGELFF; DNA: TGTGCCAGCTTGAGGGCAGGGGGCCCTTTGAACACCGGGGAGCTGTTTTTT
size: -; D: -; length: 14; V: TRBV6-5; J: TRBJ1-6; CDR3: CASRKSSYNSPLHF; DNA: TGTGCCAGCAGGAAGAGCTCCTATAATTCCCCCCTCCACTTT
size: few; D: TRBD2; length: 18; V: TRBV2; J: TRBJ2-5; CDR3: CASSDGAYSGGLGETQYF; DNA: TGTGCCAGCAGTGACGGGGCTTACAGCGGGGGCCTGGGAGAGACCCAGTACTTC
size: -; D: -; length: 12; V: TRBV7-7; J: TRBJ2-2; CDR3: CASSPGEWELFF; DNA: TGTGCTAGCAGCCCTGGGGAGTGGGAGCTGTTTTTT
size: -; D: TRBD1; length: 16; V: TRBV7-2; J: TRBJ2-1; CDR3: CASSLGGQGVDNEQFF; DNA: TGTGCCAGCAGCTTAGGGGGACAGGGGGTCGACAATGAGCAGTTCTTC
size: -; D: TRBD2; length: 16; V: TRBV7-2; J: TRBJ2-3; CDR3: CASSLAGAGGSGTQYF; DNA: TGTGCCAGCAGCTTAGCTGGAGCGGGGGGGTCAGGTACGCAGTATTTT
size: -; D: -; length: 13; V: TRBV30; J: TRBJ1-5; CDR3: CAWSEAGNQPQHF; DNA: TGTGCCTGGAGTGAAGCGGGGAATCAGCCCCAGCATTTT
size: -; D: TRBD2; length: 15; V: TRBV29-1; J: TRBJ2-7; CDR3: CSVGGTSGRAFEQYF; DNA: TGCAGCGTTGGAGGGACTAGCGGGAGGGCTTTTGAGCAGTACTTC
size: -; D: -; length: 13; V: TRBV11-2; J: TRBJ2-1; CDR3: CASRYTSVDEQFF; DNA: TGTGCCAGCAGATACACTAGTGTCGATGAGCAGTTCTTC
size: -; D: TRBD2; length: 16; V: TRBV5-4; J: TRBJ2-2; CDR3: CASSHQLGSGDGELFF; DNA: TGTGCCAGCAGCCATCAGTTGGGGAGCGGGGACGGGGAGCTGTTTTTT
size: -; D: TRBD2; length: 15; V: TRBV30; J: TRBJ2-7; CDR3: CAWGGSGLAGVEQYF; DNA: TGTGCCTGGGGGGGGTCGGGACTAGCGGGGGTCGAGCAGTACTTC
size: -; D: -; length: 12; V: TRBV6-6; J: TRBJ1-1; CDR3: CASTRDNTEAFF; DNA: TGTGCCAGCACTCGGGATAACACTGAAGCTTTCTTT
size: -; D: TRBD2; length: 16; V: TRBV5-1; J: TRBJ2-5; CDR3: CASSSSIAGGRETQYF; DNA: TGCGCCAGCAGCTCCTCTATAGCGGGAGGGCGAGAGACCCAGTACTTC
size: -; D: TRBD1; length: 16; V: TRBV15; J: TRBJ2-5; CDR3: CATSRGRGPNQETQYF; DNA: TGTGCCACCAGCAGAGGAAGGGGGCCTAACCAAGAGACCCAGTACTTC
size: -; D: -; length: 12; V: TRBV6-7; J: TRBJ2-3; CDR3: CAVGGLMDTQYF; DNA: TGTGCCGTCGGGGGGCTGATGGATACGCAGTATTTT
size: -; D: -; length: 13; V: TRBV6-6; J: TRBJ2-7; CDR3: CASRPSGPYAQYF; DNA: TGTGCCAGCAGGCCAAGCGGGCCTTACGCGCAGTACTTC
size: -; D: -; length: 11; V: TRBV30; J: TRBJ2-7; CDR3: CAWSRQYEQYF; DNA: TGTGCCTGGAGCCGACAGTACGAGCAGTACTTC
size: -; D: -; length: 13; V: TRBV6-5; J: TRBJ2-7; CDR3: CASSVDSTYEQYF; DNA: TGTGCCAGCAGCGTTGACAGCACCTACGAGCAGTACTTC
size: once; D: TRBD1; length: 14; V: TRBV6-5; J: TRBJ1-4; CDR3: CASSSRQGTEKLFF; DNA: TGTGCCAGCAGTTCCCGACAGGGAACGGAAAAACTGTTTTTT
size: -; D: -; length: 12; V: TRBV7-2; J: TRBJ1-1; CDR3: CASSSRGGTAFF; DNA: TGTGCCAGCAGCTCCCGGGGGGGGACAGCTTTCTTT
size: -; D: TRBD1; length: 15; V: TRBV11-2; J: TRBJ2-7; CDR3: CASSLGRQGAREQYF; DNA: TGTGCCAGCAGCTTAGGGCGACAGGGGGCGAGGGAGCAGTACTTC
size: -; D: TRBD2; length: 15; V: TRBV7-2; J: TRBJ2-7; CDR3: CASTLGGSGGYEQYF; DNA: TGTGCCAGCACCTTAGGGGGAAGCGGGGGTTACGAGCAGTACTTC
size: -; D: -; length: 14; V: TRBV9; J: TRBJ2-6; CDR3: CASSAGSGANVLTF; DNA: TGTGCCAGCAGCGCCGGCTCTGGGGCCAACGTCCTGACTTTC
size: -; D: -; length: 16; V: TRBV5-5; J: TRBJ2-2; CDR3: CASSLGQHLNTGELFF; DNA: TGTGCCAGCAGCTTGGGACAGCACCTGAACACCGGGGAGCTGTTTTTT
size: few; D: -; length: 14; V: TRBV5-1; J: TRBJ2-5; CDR3: CASSLGGRGETQYF; DNA: TGCGCCAGCAGCTTGGGAGGGCGAGGGGAGACCCAGTACTTC
size: -; D: TRBD2; length: 18; V: TRBV28; J: TRBJ2-7; CDR3: CASSSPGLAATLTYEQYF; DNA: TGTGCCAGCAGTTCTCCGGGACTAGCGGCAACTCTCACCTACGAGCAGTACTTC
size: few; D: TRBD1; length: 15; V: TRBV5-6; J: TRBJ2-4; CDR3: CASSYRTGYGNIQYF; DNA: TGTGCCAGCAGCTACCGGACAGGGTACGGAAACATTCAGTACTTC
size: -; D: -; length: 13; V: TRBV11-3; J: TRBJ2-3; CDR3: CASSLDKRDTQYF; DNA: TGTGCCAGCAGCTTAGACAAGCGAGATACGCAGTATTTT
size: -; D: -; length: 12; V: TRBV30; J: TRBJ2-7; CDR3: CAWAGETYEQYF; DNA: TGTGCCTGGGCAGGGGAGACCTACGAGCAGTACTTC
size: -; D: -; length: 13; V: TRBV30; J: TRBJ2-7; CDR3: CAWTRGRGTEQYF; DNA: TGTGCCTGGACCCGTGGCAGGGGAACCGAGCAGTACTTC
size: -; D: TRBD1; length: 13; V: TRBV4-3; J: TRBJ1-1; CDR3: CASSRVTGARAFF; DNA: TGCGCCAGCAGCCGAGTGACAGGGGCGCGGGCTTTCTTT
size: -; D: TRBD2; length: 16; V: TRBV11-2; J: TRBJ2-1; CDR3: CASSRQGFGGAVEQFF; DNA: TGTGCCAGCAGCCGCCAAGGCTTCGGGGGGGCAGTTGAGCAGTTCTTC
size: -; D: -; length: 13; V: TRBV6-5; J: TRBJ1-4; CDR3: CASGRGGYEKLFF; DNA: TGTGCCAGCGGCCGGGGAGGATATGAAAAACTGTTTTTT
size: once; D: TRBD1; length: 16; V: TRBV18; J: TRBJ1-3; CDR3: CASSPGQVLSGNTIYF; DNA: TGTGCCAGCTCACCGGGACAGGTTCTCTCTGGAAACACCATATATTTT
size: -; D: TRBD2; length: 15; V: TRBV4-3; J: TRBJ2-1; CDR3: CASTPRWASGDEQFF; DNA: TGCGCCAGCACCCCAAGGTGGGCTAGCGGGGATGAGCAGTTCTTC
size: once; D: -; length: 15; V: TRBV10-3; J: TRBJ2-7; CDR3: CAISDPRQGPYEQYF; DNA: TGTGCCATCAGTGACCCTCGGCAGGGTCCCTACGAGCAGTACTTC
size: -; D: TRBD1; length: 14; V: TRBV19; J: TRBJ1-4; CDR3: CASTEQGSNEKLFF; DNA: TGTGCCAGTACCGAACAGGGGAGTAATGAAAAACTGTTTTTT
size: -; D: -; length: 15; V: TRBV18; J: TRBJ2-2; CDR3: CASSPTSRRSGELFF; DNA: TGTGCCAGCTCTCCTACTAGCCGTCGATCCGGGGAGCTGTTTTTT
size: -; D: -; length: 13; V: TRBV25-1; J: TRBJ1-1; CDR3: CASTLGGATEAFF; DNA: TGTGCCAGCACCCTAGGGGGGGCCACTGAAGCTTTCTTT
size: -; D: TRBD1; length: 15; V: TRBV18; J: TRBJ1-2; CDR3: CASSPPNNRQGRYTF; DNA: TGTGCCAGCTCACCACCAAATAATCGACAGGGCCGCTACACCTTC
size: -; D: TRBD1; length: 15; V: TRBV27; J: TRBJ2-1; CDR3: CASSLWGQDYNEQFF; DNA: TGTGCCAGCAGTTTATGGGGACAGGATTACAATGAGCAGTTCTTC
size: -; D: TRBD2; length: 14; V: TRBV18; J: TRBJ2-1; CDR3: CASLSGRAGYEQFF; DNA: TGTGCCAGCCTAAGCGGGAGGGCCGGGTATGAGCAGTTCTTC